The 14 T cell receptor beta chains presented below share a single source sample, sequenced in a study of CD8+CD57+ T cells in acquired aplastic anemia. Patients who underwent sequencing had shown CD8+CD57+ cell expansion by flow cytometry. TCR beta VDJ and CDR3 profiling used genomic DNA as template. TCRdb passed the reads through MiXCR, listing each CDR3 protein once. The sample gives some 200,000 distinct CDR3 sequences, around half of which show up once; around a tenth is in the top ten. The sample was sorted CD4+, CD8+, or CD8+CD57+ T cells (not recorded which) from PBMCs. The source is a human donor with aplastic anemia.

This clonotype was recorded at least ten times. The chain has TRBV6-5 and TRBJ1-6; no clear D. In germline, CDR1 is MNHEY, CDR2 SVGAGI. This CDR3 has 15 residues. Between the trimmed V and J ends, which lost 3 bases and 0 bases, there was a span of 6 bases. DNA of the CDR3: TGTGCCAGCAGTTATTGGGGCTCCTATAATTCACCCCTCCACTTT. Protein: CASSYWGSYNSPLHF.

This clonotype has a count of ten or more. The chain combines TRBV7-3 with TRBJ2-1, with D perhaps being TRBD1 or TRBD2 (5 bases each). V lost 3 bases and J lost 2, with 11 bases in between. This CDR3 spans 15 amino acids. The germline gives CDR1 SGHTA, CDR2 FQGTGA. Written as DNA, the CDR3 is TGTGCCAGCAGCTTCACGGGACCCACCTACAATGAGCAGTTCTTC. Translated: CASSFTGPTYNEQFF.

This clonotype has a count of ten or more. The V and J genes are TRBV5-6 and TRBJ1-3, with D maybe TRBD1 (6 bases). Deletions cut 1 base from V and 7 bases from J, with 12 bases between. The CDR3 sequence is 14 residues long. CDR1 SGHDT and CDR2 YYEEEE come from the germline V gene. The CDR3 DNA follows: TGTGCCAGCAGCTTGACAGGGCTGGTCAACACCATATATTTT. As protein: CASSLTGLVNTIYF.

V is TRBV19 and J is TRBJ1-3; unclear D gene. The CDR3 is made up of 9 amino acids. V was pared by 5 bases and J by 11 bases, with 4 bases between. Germline CDR1 is LNHDA and CDR2 is SQIVND (reference sequence). CDR3 residues: CASSYPIYF. In DNA, the CDR3 is TGTGCCAGTAGTTACCCCATATATTTT. The full variable domain, in which reference TRBV19 and TRBJ1-3 provide the parts outside the CDR3, is DGGITQSPKYLFRKEGQNVTLSCEQNLNHDAMYWYRQDPGQGLRLIYYSQIVNDFQKGDIAEGYSVSREKKESFPLTVTSAQKNPTAFYLCASSYPIYFGEGSWLTVV.

On this clonotype: Germline is not matched at one junction end, which may reflect a read error. The genes are TRBV20-1 and TRBJ2-6; D may be TRBD1 (6 bases). Germline V gene lookup returns CDR1 DFQATT and CDR2 SNEGSKA (reference sequence). The CDR3 contains 14 residues. The CDR3 loop reads CSARGASGANVLTF. CDR3 DNA: TGCAGTGCTAGGGGGGCCTCTGGGGCCAACGTCCTGACCTTC.

In its sample, this clonotype was seen many times. The chain recombines TRBV2 with TRBJ2-3; no definite D call. This CDR3 has 14 amino acids. V lost 7 bases, J lost 4 bases, and 15 bases lay in between. Germline loops: CDR1 SNHLY, CDR2 FYNNEI. The CDR3 nucleotides read TGTGCCAGCACTCCGGCTCCCACCGCAGATACGCAGTATTTT. Its protein product is CASTPAPTADTQYF.

The chain uses TRBV10-2 and TRBJ2-1, with D perhaps matching TRBD1 or TRBD2 (6 bases each). Germline assignment: CDR1 WSHSY and CDR2 SAAADI. The V and J ends lost 3 bases and 4 bases respectively, with 13 bases between them. The CDR3 length is 15 residues. The CDR3 DNA follows: TGCGCCAGCAGTGACGGGGGCGCGGGGTACAATGAGCAGTTCTTC. This codes for CASSDGGAGYNEQFF.

This clonotype was seen ten or more times. The V and J genes are TRBV20-1 and TRBJ1-1; 7 bases map to TRBD1. The CDR3 is 13 residues long. Germline CDR1 DFQATT, CDR2 SNEGSKA (reference sequence). The ends lost 6 bases at V and 0 bases at J; junction bases unmatched: 4. This chain's CDR3 is CSAKGQMNTEAFF. The CDR3 DNA is TGCAGTGCCAAGGGACAGATGAACACTGAAGCTTTCTTT.

The sample holds many counts of this clonotype. V and J are TRBV29-1 and TRBJ2-3; 7 bases align to TRBD2. Germline trimming cut 3 bases from V and 7 bases from J; bases unmatched to any gene: 10. Looked up from germline, CDR1 is SQVTM and CDR2 is ANQGSEA. CDR3 length equals 14 residues. The CDR3 protein is CSVEGGTGPYTQYF. DNA for the CDR3: TGCAGCGTTGAGGGGGGGACCGGACCCTATACGCAGTATTTT.

This clonotype was seen at least ten times. CDR3 in amino acids: CASSLADRGRTGELFF. In DNA, the CDR3 is TGTGCCAGCAGCTTAGCGGACAGGGGAAGGACCGGGGAGCTGTTTTTT. The gene calls are TRBV7-3 and TRBJ2-2; 9 positions match TRBD1. J gave up 5 bases and V 2 bases, and 6 bases lay outside the gene matches. Germline values: CDR1 SGHTA, CDR2 FQGTGA. This CDR3 has 16 amino acids.

The chain has TRBV25-1 and TRBJ2-2; TRBD2 aligns across 11 bases. The CDR3 runs 17 residues. CDR1 and CDR2 (germline): MGHDK, SYGVNS. V was pared by 5 bases and J by 2 bases, with 7 bases of the junction left unmatched. CDR3 nucleotides: TGTGCCAGCAGTCGTGTAGCGGGAGGGTCTAACACCGGGGAGCTGTTTTTT. Protein: CASSRVAGGSNTGELFF. Together with reference TRBV25-1 and TRBJ2-2, the CDR3 gives the full variable domain: EADIYQTPRYLVIGTGKKITLECSQTMGHDKMYWYQQDPGMELHLIHYSYGVNSTEKGDLSSESTVSRIRTEHFPLTLESARPSHTSQYLCASSRVAGGSNTGELFFGEGSRLTVL.

This clonotype has more than one count but fewer than ten. The V and J genes are TRBV15 and TRBJ2-1; 10 bases are a match to TRBD2. The CDR3 is 13 amino acids. Trimming cost V 8 bases and J 4 bases; bases outside gene matches: 2. Per the germline V gene, CDR1 is LNHNV and CDR2 is YYDKDF (reference sequence). CDR3 sequence: CATGAGGYNEQFF. As DNA, the CDR3 is TGTGCCACCGGAGCGGGAGGGTACAATGAGCAGTTCTTC.

This chain joins TRBV20-1 and TRBJ1-1; no reliable D call. Germline V gene data show CDR1 as DFQATT and CDR2 as SNEGSKA (reference sequence). Trimming removed 5 bases at V and 7 bases at J, with 17 bases between. The CDR3 totals 13 residues. CDR3 DNA sequence: TGCAGTGCTCCCAAGACCTCTAACGGTGAAGCTTTCTTT. This gives the protein CSAPKTSNGEAFF.

This clonotype was seen a handful of times. CDR3 sequence (DNA): TGTGCCAGCAGCGTCCACAGGGACCAGCCCCAGCATTTT. It yields the protein CASSVHRDQPQHF. V and J are TRBV7-2 and TRBJ1-5; a weak D match, TRBD1 (6 bases). The CDR3 contains 13 residues. Germline V lookup: CDR1 SGHTA, CDR2 FQGNSA. Trimming pared 5 bases from V and 7 bases from J, leaving 12 bases between.